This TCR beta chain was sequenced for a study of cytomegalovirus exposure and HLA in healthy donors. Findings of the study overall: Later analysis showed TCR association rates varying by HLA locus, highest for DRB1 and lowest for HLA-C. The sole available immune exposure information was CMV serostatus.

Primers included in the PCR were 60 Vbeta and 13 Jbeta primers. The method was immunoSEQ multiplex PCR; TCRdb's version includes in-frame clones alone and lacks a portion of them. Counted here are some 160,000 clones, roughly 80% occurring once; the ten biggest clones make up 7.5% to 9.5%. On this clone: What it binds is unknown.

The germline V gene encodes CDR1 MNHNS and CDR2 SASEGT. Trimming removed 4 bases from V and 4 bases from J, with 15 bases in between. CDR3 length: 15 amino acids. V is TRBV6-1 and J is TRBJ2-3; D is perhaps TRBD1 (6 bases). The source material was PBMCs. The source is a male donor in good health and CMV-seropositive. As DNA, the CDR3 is TGTGCCAGCAGTGCTCGCACAGGGACGGCAGATACGCAGTATTTT. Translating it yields CASSARTGTADTQYF.